These T cell receptor beta chains were read from a single sample in a study of cytomegalovirus exposure and HLA in healthy donors. TCRdb keeps only in-frame clones here, not all; method: immunoSEQ multiplex PCR. The sample carries around 130,000 clones, around three quarters recorded once. Sequencing was done on a sample of PBMCs. The receptors stem from a man aged 40-50 years in good health and CMV-seronegative. Both conserved end residues are part of each CDR3.

TRBV6-1,TRBJ2-1,CASRETGTGGNEQFF
TRBV4-1,TRBJ2-3,CASSQIAGPSTDTQYF
TRBV11-2,TRBJ2-7,CASSPLAGGSEQYF
TRBV30,TRBJ2-7,CAWSLLPGRGEQYF
TRBV2,TRBJ2-3,CASRSGASGRRDTQYF
TRBV5-1,TRBJ2-1,CASSFGLAGPYEQFF
TRBV19,TRBJ2-1,CASSIGPQTSGREYNEQFF
TRBV10-2,TRBJ2-1,CASSGGTSLYNEQFF
TRBV5-1,TRBJ2-7,CASSLGAGGEQYF
TRBV27,TRBJ2-7,CASSLMGTVNSEQYF
TRBV14,TRBJ2-2,CASSARRQGLPGELFF
TRBV30,TRBJ2-5,CAWTSGREGYQETQYF
TRBV2,TRBJ2-2,CASSERGGQGPAGELFF
TRBV6-1,TRBJ2-1,CATTGGDPYNEQFF
TRBV27,TRBJ2-2,CASRASGGANTGELFF
TRBV7-6,TRBJ1-6,CASSRDSPLYNSPLHF
TRBV7-2,TRBJ2-7,CASSFGSVGSGIGYEQYF
TRBV7-9,TRBJ2-7,CASGGSELEQYF
TRBV6-5,TRBJ2-3,CASSSRGGLSTGTQYF
TRBV4-1,TRBJ2-1,CASSQDTSRSSYNEQFF
TRBV5-1,TRBJ2-2,CASSLEGQGWTGELFF
TRBV14,TRBJ1-2,CASSQAPGQGFSGYTF
TRBV30,TRBJ2-5,CAWSSVDYQETQYF
TRBV27,TRBJ2-1,CASSLGGLASYNEQFF
TRBV5-1,TRBJ2-7,CASSLILNRDEQYF
TRBV5-5,TRBJ2-5,CASSLGGLQETQYF
TRBV21-1,TRBJ1-5,CASSSCWDTDSNQPQHF
TRBV7-9,TRBJ2-5,CASSVGLDASRQYF
TRBV27,TRBJ2-7,CASSSEYSGRPTEQYF
TRBV28,TRBJ1-3,CASSLFRDSSAGNTIYF
TRBV7-2,TRBJ2-3,CASSLVLGSGGALNTQYF
TRBV28,TRBJ2-4,CASSYPRQGLAKNIQYF
TRBV6-1,TRBJ1-2,CASSGTVYGYTF
TRBV4-1,TRBJ2-2,CASSHRTAASGGPSGELFF
TRBV5-4,TRBJ2-5,CASSLGLAGGPVPKETQYF
TRBV15,TRBJ2-1,CATSRGRDSGGNEQFF
TRBV7-9,TRBJ1-1,CASSPDRGNTEAFF
TRBV4-1,TRBJ1-1,CASSQEGQKRNTEAFF
TRBV10-1,TRBJ2-1,CASSPSVAGEWGEQFF
TRBV7-2,TRBJ1-5,CASSLDSQYSNQPQHF
TRBV15,TRBJ1-5,CATSDQLTGGSYQPQHF
TRBV27,TRBJ1-2,CASRGGQGSIYGYTF
TRBV5-1,TRBJ2-7,CASSPEETSWEQYF
TRBV30,TRBJ1-3,CAWSVMGAFSGNTIYF
TRBV6-4,TRBJ2-5,CASSESGVETQYF
TRBV10-3,TRBJ2-7,CAISDPSDRTYEQYF
TRBV28,TRBJ2-3,CAISGTGVTDTQYF
TRBV6-5,TRBJ1-2,CASTNGVTRTGYTF
TRBV19,TRBJ2-3,CASSIGVSGGGDTQYF
TRBV29-1,TRBJ1-2,CSVVTVNYGYTF
TRBV2,TRBJ2-1,CASSDYPGYNEQFF
TRBV19,TRBJ1-1,CASKQRQGTEAFF